What follows are 20 T cell receptor beta chains derived from one specimen sequenced in a study of blood T cell repertoires in COVID-19. Clones were sequenced by immunoSEQ multiplex PCR, and TCRdb holds only the in-frame ones, with some missing. The data contain a few hundred thousand clones, roughly 90% of them singletons. Sequencing was done on a sample of peripheral blood. These receptors were taken from a woman aged 60 to 75 with COVID-19, enrolled during active disease.

This clone was seen only once. The chain joins TRBV15 to TRBJ1-5; tentatively, D is TRBD1 (5 bases). This CDR3 region has 16 residues. Trimming pared 1 base from V and 4 bases from J, leaving 14 bases between. Germline V gene sequence: CDR1 LNHNV, CDR2 YYDKDF (reference sequence). This CDR3 reads CATSRVVRATNQPQHF. The DNA for the CDR3 is TGTGCCACCAGCAGAGTGGTCAGGGCGACGAATCAGCCCCAGCATTTT.

The chain joins TRBV4-3 to TRBJ2-7; D remains unclear. CDR1 and CDR2 (germline): LGHNA, YSLEER. V lost 2 bases, J lost 5 bases, and 10 bases lay in between. This CDR3 region has 13 residues. The CDR3 nucleotides read TGCGCCAGCAGCCAAAGGTTTCGGGACGAGCAGTACTTC. Translating gives CASSQRFRDEQYF.

V usage is TRBV5-1 and J usage is TRBJ2-1; D may be TRBD1 (6 bases). V was clipped by 1 base and J by 7 bases, with 12 bases between them. CDR3 length equals 14 residues. Germline-derived CDR1 and CDR2 are SGHRS and YFSETQ. For the CDR3, the DNA is TGCGCCAGCAGCTTGATCCCAGGGGAGAATGAGCAGTTCTTC. Translated: CASSLIPGENEQFF.

CDR3 sequence (DNA): TGTGCCAGCAGCCAAGCGGGGGGGAGGTTAGATACGCAGTATTTT. Translation: CASSQAGGRLDTQYF. V and J are TRBV7-2 and TRBJ2-3; the match to TRBD2 covers 10 bases. This CDR3 contains 15 residues. V dropped 5 bases and J dropped 5; count of bases not matched to a gene: 7. Per germline, CDR1 SGHTA and CDR2 FQGNSA.

This clone has a single count. This chain connects TRBV19 to TRBJ1-5, with unresolved D. The CDR3 consists of 14 residues. Trimming stripped 3 bases from V and 6 bases from J, with 12 bases between. Looked up from germline, CDR1 is LNHDA and CDR2 is SQIVND (reference sequence). The CDR3 DNA is TGTGCCAGTAGTATTTTAGCGGAATTTCAGCCCCAGCATTTT. Translation: CASSILAEFQPQHF.

This sequence joins TRBV7-9 and TRBJ2-1; D is unclear. The CDR3 length is 14 residues. Germline V gene data show CDR1 as SEHNR and CDR2 as FQNEAQ (reference sequence). Trimming cost V 3 bases and J 0 bases, with 6 bases left between them. The CDR3 coding sequence is TGTGCCAGCAGCTTGTCGAGCTCCTACAATGAGCAGTTCTTC. Its translation: CASSLSSSYNEQFF.

The chain links TRBV19 to TRBJ1-5; D is possibly TRBD1 (6 bases). CDR1 and CDR2 (germline): LNHDA, SQIVND (reference sequence). The CDR3 has 15 amino acids. V was shortened by 3 bases and J by 6 bases, with 15 bases between the two germline ends. As DNA, the CDR3 is TGTGCCAGTAGTATTTCGGGGGGGCATAGTCAGCCCCAGCATTTT. It codes for CASSISGGHSQPQHF.

V and J are TRBV19 and TRBJ1-5; 9 bases are shared with TRBD1. The CDR3 contains 15 residues. The V gene end was trimmed by 3 bases and the J gene end by 2 bases; junction bases not matched to a gene: 2. In germline, CDR1 is LNHDA, CDR2 SQIVND (reference sequence). The CDR3 coding sequence is TGTGCCAGTAGTATGGGACAGGGTGGCAATCAGCCCCAGCATTTT. Amino acids: CASSMGQGGNQPQHF.

The CDR3 region is CASSRDRGFTGELFF. In nucleotides, the CDR3 is TGCGCCAGCAGCCGGGACAGGGGTTTCACCGGGGAGCTGTTTTTT. J is TRBJ2-2 and V is TRBV23-1, with 10 bases identical to TRBD1. TRBV23-1 qualifies as an ORF whose function is uncertain. The trim removed 6 bases at V and 4 bases at J, leaving 5 bases unmatched. This CDR3 contains 15 residues.

The rearrangement joins TRBV9 to TRBJ2-5; D may be TRBD2 (6 bases). CDR1 and CDR2 (germline): SGDLS, YYNGEE. V was clipped by 0 bases and J by 7 bases, with 22 bases between them. The CDR3 spans 17 residues. The CDR3 DNA follows: TGTGCCAGCAGCGTAGCTACTGAGTCGGAGGGACCGGGGACCCAGTACTTC. It specifies CASSVATESEGPGTQYF. Full variable domain (rest looked up from reference TRBV9 and TRBJ2-5): DSGVTQTPKHLITATGQRVTLRCSPRSGDLSVYWYQQSLDQGLQFLIQYYNGEERAKGNILERFSAQQFPDLHSELNLSSLELGDSALYFCASSVATESEGPGTQYFGPGTRLLVL.

The chain links TRBV19 to TRBJ1-5; 11 bases align to TRBD1. Germline CDR1 LNHDA, CDR2 SQIVND (reference sequence). There are 16 residues in the CDR3. J gave up 0 bases and V 5 bases, and 3 bases lay outside the gene matches. The DNA of the CDR3 is TGTGCCAGTAGTGGACAGGGGGCTTATAGCAATCAGCCCCAGCATTTT. This encodes CASSGQGAYSNQPQHF.

This clone was counted a few times. This chain connects TRBV4-2 to TRBJ1-4; D possibly corresponds to TRBD1 (5 bases). The germline V and J ends were trimmed by 4 bases and 5 bases, with 20 bases remaining between them. The CDR3 has 17 residues. Per the germline V gene, CDR1 is LGHNA and CDR2 is YNFKEQ. CDR3 nucleotides: TGTGCCAGCAGCCCCCAGGGTACGAGTATGCGGAATGAAAAACTGTTTTTT. Translating it yields CASSPQGTSMRNEKLFF.

The chain couples TRBV24-1 to TRBJ2-1; 10 bases are shared with TRBD2. The CDR3 spans 16 residues. Trimming took 5 bases from V and 5 from J; bases not matched to a gene: 8. Germline CDR1 is KGHDR and CDR2 is SFDVKD. CDR3 sequence (DNA): TGTGCCACCAGTGGGGCTAGCGGGGGCCAGAACAATGAGCAGTTCTTC. Translation: CATSGASGGQNNEQFF.

The rearrangement links TRBV7-8 to TRBJ1-4; TRBD1 is a possible D gene (6 bases). CDR3 size: 13 residues. Trimming removed 8 bases from V and 8 bases from J, with 15 bases in between. The germline CDR1 and CDR2 sequences are SGHVS and FQNEAQ. DNA of the CDR3: TGTGCCAGCGGGGGCAGGGTCCGGGAAAAACTGTTTTTT. Residues: CASGGRVREKLFF.

J is TRBJ2-5 and V is TRBV4-1; weak D call: TRBD2 (6 bases). Deletions cut 2 bases from V and 5 bases from J, with 12 bases between. The CDR3 runs to 14 residues. Germline loops: CDR1 MGHRA, CDR2 YSYEKL. The CDR3 sequence is CASSQRLGGETQYF. The DNA of the CDR3 is TGCGCCAGCAGCCAAAGACTAGGAGGGGAGACCCAGTACTTC.

This sequence joins TRBV7-2 and TRBJ2-5, with 8 bases aligning to TRBD1. Germline CDR1 is SGHTA and CDR2 is FQGNSA. Trimming took 5 bases from V and 4 from J; bases not matched to a gene: 12. The CDR3 runs to 16 residues. The CDR3 reads CASSVETGARGETQYF. The CDR3 DNA sequence: TGTGCCAGCAGCGTAGAGACAGGGGCTAGGGGAGAGACCCAGTACTTC.

The CDR3 is CSVEDPDSGNTIYF. The CDR3 nucleotides read TGCAGCGTTGAAGATCCAGACTCTGGAAACACCATATATTTT. The chain couples TRBV29-1 to TRBJ1-3; D gene uncertain. Germline loops: CDR1 SQVTM, CDR2 ANQGSEA. The CDR3 length is 14 residues. V was cut by 0 bases and J by 0 bases, with 6 bases left in between.

The chain recombines TRBV2 with TRBJ2-3, with D maybe TRBD1 (6 bases). V gave up 2 bases and J gave up 0 bases, with 12 bases separating them. Germline V gene lookup returns CDR1 SNHLY and CDR2 FYNNEI. The CDR3 is 16 residues long. The CDR3 protein is CASSEMGDTSTDTQYF. CDR3 sequence (DNA): TGTGCCAGCAGTGAAATGGGGGACACTAGCACAGATACGCAGTATTTT.

The chain carries TRBV7-9 and TRBJ1-2, with 7 bases that match TRBD1. This CDR3 has 14 amino acids. Germline CDR1 is SEHNR and CDR2 is FQNEAQ (reference sequence). V shed 5 bases and J 2 bases; nucleotides not matched to a gene: 5. This chain's CDR3 is CASSHPTGNYGYTF. CDR3 nucleotide sequence: TGTGCCAGCAGCCACCCGACAGGGAACTATGGCTACACCTTC. The whole variable domain, filled in from reference TRBV7-9 and TRBJ1-2, reads DTGVSQNPRHKITKRGQNVTFRCDPISEHNRLYWYRQTLGQGPEFLTYFQNEAQLEKSRLLSDRFSAERPKGSFSTLEIQRTEQGDSAMYLCASSHPTGNYGYTFGSGTRLTVV.

The rearrangement joins TRBV10-3 to TRBJ2-7; 9 positions match TRBD1. The germline V gene has CDR1 ENHRY and CDR2 SYGVKD. The ends lost 10 bases at V and 4 bases at J; junction bases unmatched: 8. CDR3 length: 13 residues. The chain's CDR3 is CATTGTGLYEQYF. The CDR3 nucleotides read TGTGCCACCACCGGGACAGGGTTGTACGAGCAGTACTTC.